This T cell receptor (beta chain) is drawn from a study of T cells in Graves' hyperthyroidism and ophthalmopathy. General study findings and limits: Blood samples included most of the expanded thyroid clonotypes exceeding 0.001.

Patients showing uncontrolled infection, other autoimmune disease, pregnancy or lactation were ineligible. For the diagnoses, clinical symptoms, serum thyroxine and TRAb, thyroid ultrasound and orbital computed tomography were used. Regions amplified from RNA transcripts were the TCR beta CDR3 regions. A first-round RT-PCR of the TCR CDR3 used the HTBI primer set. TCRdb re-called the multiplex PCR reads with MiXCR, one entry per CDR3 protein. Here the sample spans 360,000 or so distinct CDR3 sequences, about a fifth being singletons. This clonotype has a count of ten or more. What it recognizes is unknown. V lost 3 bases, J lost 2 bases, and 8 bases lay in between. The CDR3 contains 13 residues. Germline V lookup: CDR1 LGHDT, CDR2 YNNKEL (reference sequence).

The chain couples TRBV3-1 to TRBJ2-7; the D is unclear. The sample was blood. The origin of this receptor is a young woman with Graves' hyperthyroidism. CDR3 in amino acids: CASSQSLAYEQYF. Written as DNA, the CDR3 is TGTGCCAGCAGCCAGAGTCTAGCCTACGAGCAGTACTTC.